A single sample gave rise to the 16 T cell receptor beta chains below, sequenced in a study of T cells in Graves' hyperthyroidism and ophthalmopathy. The CDR3 regions of TCR beta were amplified from RNA transcripts. The HTBI primer set drove a first-round RT-PCR of the TCR CDR3. One entry per CDR3 protein results from TCRdb running MiXCR on the multiplex PCR reads. The sample contains 300,000 to 450,000 distinct CDR3 sequences, 15% to 18% of which appear only once. Material for sequencing was blood. Receptor source: a woman aged 18-30 years with Graves' hyperthyroidism that later progressed to Graves' ophthalmopathy.

This clonotype has a count of ten or more. The J gene is TRBJ2-7, the V gene TRBV19; maybe TRBD1 (6 bases). Trimming left V 11 bases short and J 3 bases short, with 20 bases between. The CDR3 sequence is 14 residues long. In germline, CDR1 is LNHDA, CDR2 SQIVND (reference sequence). The DNA for the CDR3 is TGTGCCCGAAAGGCCGGGCAGGGGAGCTACGAGCAGTACTTC. This codes for CARKAGQGSYEQYF.

This clonotype was found many times. The chain joins TRBV28 to TRBJ2-1; either TRBD1 or TRBD2 may supply D (6 bases each). Germline V gene lookup returns CDR1 MDHEN and CDR2 SYDVKM. With 8 bases removed from V and 2 bases from J, the gap between germline ends came to 13 bases. The length of the CDR3 is 14 residues. CDR3 DNA: TGTGCCAGCCAAACTGGGGGGCCCTACAATGAGCAGTTCTTC. This translates into CASQTGGPYNEQFF.

This clonotype has ten or more counts. The chain links TRBV7-8 to TRBJ2-7, with D unclear. V was pared by 3 bases and J by 2 bases, with 8 bases between. This CDR3 is 13 amino acids long. Germline CDR1 is SGHVS and CDR2 is FQNEAQ. The CDR3: CASSFTRTYEQYF. The CDR3 DNA is TGTGCCAGCAGCTTTACTCGTACCTACGAGCAGTACTTC.

The rearrangement links TRBV10-2 to TRBJ2-7; D might be TRBD2 (5 bases). Germline assignment: CDR1 WSHSY and CDR2 SAAADI. V lost 3 bases and J lost 0, with 21 bases in between. CDR3 length: 18 residues. CDR3 coding DNA: TGCGCCAGCAGTGACCCCCTCGGGGAGAGCCTGAGCTCCTACGAGCAGTACTTC. It is translated as CASSDPLGESLSSYEQYF.

This clonotype was observed many times. The V and J genes are TRBV18 and TRBJ2-7, with D perhaps given as TRBD1 or TRBD2 (6 bases each). Germline values: CDR1 KGHSH, CDR2 LQKENI. Trimming took 5 bases from V and 2 from J, leaving 13 bases between them. There are 14 residues in the CDR3. Here the CDR3 DNA reads TGTGCCAGCTCAACTCGGGGGCCACCCTACGAGCAGTACTTC. Translated: CASSTRGPPYEQYF.

This clonotype was seen ten or more times. The chain carries TRBV9 and TRBJ2-3; D perhaps matches TRBD2 (6 bases). The germline V gene encodes CDR1 SGDLS and CDR2 YYNGEE. The CDR3 loop spans 13 amino acids. Trimming took off 4 bases at V and 2 bases at J, with 8 bases between the two ends. This CDR3 is CASSRDSTDTQYF. The CDR3 region has the DNA TGTGCCAGCAGCCGGGACTCCACAGATACGCAGTATTTT.

This clonotype was counted many times. The rearrangement uses TRBV20-1 and TRBJ1-1; D uncertain. The V end was cut by 2 bases, the J end by 8 bases, with 6 bases between. In germline, CDR1 is DFQATT, CDR2 SNEGSKA (reference sequence). The CDR3 contains 10 residues. DNA of the CDR3: TGCAGTGCTAGACGGGAGGAAGCTTTCTTT. Its translation is CSARREEAFF.

The table lists this clonotype with many counts. The genes are TRBV7-9 and TRBJ1-1; D gene ambiguous. Germline V lookup: CDR1 SEHNR, CDR2 FQNEAQ (reference sequence). The CDR3 contains 10 residues. The V end was cut by 7 bases, the J end by 0 bases, with 0 bases between. CDR3 loop: CASMNTEAFF. CDR3 sequence (DNA): TGTGCCAGCATGAACACTGAAGCTTTCTTT.

The CDR3 here is CASSNTGEQYF. The CDR3 region has the DNA TGTGCCAGTAGTAACACGGGAGAGCAGTACTTC. The chain carries TRBV19 and TRBJ2-7; TRBD2 is a possible D gene (5 bases). The CDR3 is 11 residues long. Germline V gene data show CDR1 as LNHDA and CDR2 as SQIVND (reference sequence). The germline V and J ends were trimmed by 4 bases and 7 bases, with 8 bases remaining between them.

This clonotype was recorded once. The gene calls are TRBV28 and TRBJ2-3; TRBD2 matches at 10 bases. Looked up from germline, CDR1 is MDHEN and CDR2 is SYDVKM. V lost 7 bases to trimming and J lost 4 bases; unmatched junction nucleotides: 11. The CDR3 runs 16 residues. The CDR3 DNA sequence: TGTGCCAGCATCAAGTCAGCGGGAGGGGGGGCAGATACGCAGTATTTT. The encoded protein is CASIKSAGGGADTQYF.

Many counts were recorded for this clonotype. The chain carries TRBV28 and TRBJ1-4, with 10 positions matching TRBD1. V shed 5 bases, J shed 7 bases, and the junction held 7 bases outside the gene matches. This CDR3 comprises 15 residues. Per germline, CDR1 MDHEN and CDR2 SYDVKM. The CDR3, as DNA: TGTGCCAGCAGTCACGGGACAGGGGTTGGTGAAAAACTGTTTTTT. It codes for CASSHGTGVGEKLFF. Combining the CDR3 with reference TRBV28 and TRBJ1-4 gives the whole variable domain DVKVTQSSRYLVKRTGEKVFLECVQDMDHENMFWYRQDPGLGLRLIYFSYDVKMKEKGDIPEGYSVSREKKERFSLILESASTNQTSMYLCASSHGTGVGEKLFFGSGTQLSVL.

This clonotype was recorded many times. J is TRBJ2-3 and V is TRBV5-1; 11 positions agree with TRBD2. J gave up 2 bases and V 4 bases, and 6 bases lay outside the gene matches. This CDR3 is 16 amino acids long. Germline CDR1 SGHRS, CDR2 YFSETQ. CDR3 bases: TGCGCCAGCAGCGCGGGACTAGCGGATCCCACAGATACGCAGTATTTT. Translation: CASSAGLADPTDTQYF. The complete variable domain, with remaining parts taken from reference TRBV5-1 and TRBJ2-3, reads KAGVTQTPRYLIKTRGQQVTLSCSPISGHRSVSWYQQTPGQGLQFLFEYFSETQRNKGNFPGRFSGRQFSNSRSEMNVSTLELGDSALYLCASSAGLADPTDTQYFGPGTRLTVL.

This clonotype was detected ten times or more. The J gene is TRBJ1-1, the V gene TRBV28; weak D call: TRBD1 (6 bases). This CDR3 has 15 amino acids. Germline values: CDR1 MDHEN, CDR2 SYDVKM. V was pared by 6 bases and J by 2 bases, with 16 bases between. The CDR3 reads CASRYPKGGNTEAFF. CDR3 nucleotide sequence: TGTGCCAGCAGATATCCCAAAGGGGGAAACACTGAAGCTTTCTTT.

The rearrangement joins TRBV24-1 to TRBJ2-2, with D possibly matching TRBD1 (6 bases). This CDR3 comprises 16 residues. V gave up 3 bases and J gave up 6 bases, with 16 bases separating them. Germline CDR1 reads KGHDR; CDR2 reads SFDVKD. In nucleotides, the CDR3 is TGTGCCACCAGTGATCAGGGGACGGCGCACTCCGGGGAGCTGTTTTTT. Its protein product is CATSDQGTAHSGELFF.

This clonotype was detected ten times or more. The chain recombines TRBV7-9 with TRBJ2-2; D call uncertain. Germline lookup yields CDR1 SEHNR and CDR2 FQNEAQ (reference sequence). V was clipped by 5 bases and J by 6 bases, with 10 bases between them. The CDR3 is made up of 13 amino acids. The CDR3 nucleotides are TGTGCCAGCAGCCAAACGGGCCCCGGGGAGCTGTTTTTT. This translates into CASSQTGPGELFF.

Many counts were recorded for this clonotype. The V gene is TRBV20-1, the J gene TRBJ2-7; TRBD1 aligns across 9 bases. CDR3 size: 14 residues. From germline, CDR1 is DFQATT and CDR2 SNEGSKA (reference sequence). V shed 6 bases, J shed 2 bases, and the junction held 8 bases outside the gene matches. As DNA, the CDR3 is TGCAGTGCAACTGGGACAGGGCCCCCCTACGAGCAGTACTTC. Its translation is CSATGTGPPYEQYF.